These T cell receptor beta chains were read from a single sample in a study of control samples from healthy donors and cancer patients. Assay: immunoSEQ multiplex PCR; the TCRdb copy retains only in-frame clones and omits some. The table lists over 150,000 clones, over 95% of them singletons. The sequenced sample was blood. Receptors originate from a young woman in good health. Both conserved end residues are part of each CDR3. The order of the fields is D gene, clone size, V gene, J gene, CDR3 DNA, CDR3 protein. The D gene is left open where the match is weak. Clone size appears in some rows only: once, few, many, or a class for an expanded clone.

d_call: TRBD1; clone_size: .; v_call: TRBV5-1; j_call: TRBJ2-2; cdr3_nt: TGCGCCAGCAGCTTGGCCGGAGGACAGGGGTTTACCGGGGAGCTGTTTTTT; cdr3_aa: CASSLAGGQGFTGELFF
d_call: .; clone_size: .; v_call: TRBV5-1; j_call: TRBJ1-4; cdr3_nt: TGCGCCAGCAGCCCGAGCCGGGCCCAGGGGGAAAAACTGTTTTTT; cdr3_aa: CASSPSRAQGEKLFF
d_call: .; clone_size: .; v_call: TRBV7-9; j_call: TRBJ1-2; cdr3_nt: TGTGCCAGCAGCTCAGGCCGGAGCGGGGTACAAGATGGCTATGGCTACACCTTC; cdr3_aa: CASSSGRSGVQDGYGYTF
d_call: .; clone_size: .; v_call: TRBV5-6; j_call: TRBJ2-2; cdr3_nt: TGTGCCAGCAGCCGGGGCGGGGGCGTTTACACCGGGGAGCTGTTTTTT; cdr3_aa: CASSRGGGVYTGELFF
d_call: .; clone_size: .; v_call: TRBV28; j_call: TRBJ2-3; cdr3_nt: TGTGCCAGCAGTTTAATTAAGGGGAAGGGGGACACAGATACGCAGTATTTT; cdr3_aa: CASSLIKGKGDTDTQYF
d_call: TRBD1; clone_size: .; v_call: TRBV6-1; j_call: TRBJ1-6; cdr3_nt: TGTGCCAGCAGTTGGGACAGTAATTCACCCCTCCACTTT; cdr3_aa: CASSWDSNSPLHF
d_call: TRBD2; clone_size: .; v_call: TRBV6-1; j_call: TRBJ2-7; cdr3_nt: TGTGCCAGCAGTGATCCGCGAGCGGGGGGGCCGAGGGGCGAGCAGTACTTC; cdr3_aa: CASSDPRAGGPRGEQYF
d_call: .; clone_size: .; v_call: TRBV27; j_call: TRBJ2-7; cdr3_nt: TGTGCCACCGCTAGAGGGTATGGTTCCTACGAGCAGTACTTC; cdr3_aa: CATARGYGSYEQYF
d_call: TRBD1; clone_size: .; v_call: TRBV27; j_call: TRBJ2-6; cdr3_nt: TGTGCCAGCAGACCCACAGGGGGTAGCTCTGGGGCCAACGTCCTGACTTTC; cdr3_aa: CASRPTGGSSGANVLTF
d_call: .; clone_size: .; v_call: TRBV5-5; j_call: TRBJ1-1; cdr3_nt: TGTGCCAGCAGCTTTAGTCATTTGGCGGGGTACACTGAAGCTTTCTTT; cdr3_aa: CASSFSHLAGYTEAFF
d_call: .; clone_size: once; v_call: TRBV15; j_call: TRBJ1-4; cdr3_nt: TGTGCCACCAGCAGAGGAGGGGCTAATGAAAAACTGTTTTTT; cdr3_aa: CATSRGGANEKLFF